There are a few counts of the clone carrying this TCR beta chain. This sample stems from a study of cytomegalovirus exposure and HLA in healthy donors. The CDR3 contains 15 residues. CDR1 and CDR2 (germline): MNHNS, SASEGT. Unmatched junction bases numbered 12, after V lost 10 bases and J lost 5 bases. 60 Vbeta and 13 Jbeta primers were used in PCR. Only in-frame clones appear in the TCRdb table, and some are missing; sequencing was by immunoSEQ multiplex PCR. This sample carries about 120,000 clones, around 70% of them seen once, and the ten largest clones take 5.5% to 8.5%. The origin of this receptor is a male donor in good health and CMV-seronegative. This chain uses TRBV6-1 with TRBJ1-5, with TRBD1 matching over 9 bases. The sample was PBMCs. CDR3 nucleotide sequence: TGTGCCACCAACCTCGGGACAGGGTTCCATCAGCCCCAGCATTTT. Amino acids: CATNLGTGFHQPQHF.